A selection of T cell receptor beta chains follows, all from one sample in a study of CD8 T cells in ankylosing spondylitis. A single record per CDR3 protein comes from TCRdb applying MiXCR to the 5' RACE reads. The table lists around 33,000 distinct CDR3 sequences, around 6.7% of them singletons. The sequencing sample was made of blood, either unsorted or a sorted T cell fraction (not recorded which). These receptors came from a male donor with ankylosing spondylitis or in good health (not recorded which). The CDR3 runs from the conserved cysteine through the conserved F or W. The D gene is left open where the match is weak. Expanded clones get a size class; other rows say once, few or many, or leave the size out.

clone_size: many
d_call: -
v_call: TRBV20-1
j_call: TRBJ2-5
cdr3_nt: TGCAGCGGGTGGGGGGCTGAGTCGGAGACCCAGTACTTC
cdr3_aa: CSGWGAESETQYF

clone_size: many
d_call: TRBD1
v_call: TRBV29-1
j_call: TRBJ2-7
cdr3_nt: TGCAGCGTTGAGGGGACAGGGCACTACGAGCAGTACTTC
cdr3_aa: CSVEGTGHYEQYF

clone_size: many
d_call: TRBD2
v_call: TRBV3-1
j_call: TRBJ2-7
cdr3_nt: TGTGCCAGCAGCCAAGGACTAGCGGGTCCTCACTACGAGCAGTACTTC
cdr3_aa: CASSQGLAGPHYEQYF

clone_size: many
d_call: TRBD2
v_call: TRBV4-2
j_call: TRBJ2-1
cdr3_nt: TGTGCCAGCAGCCAAGGAGGGGCTAGCGGGAGACGAACGTATCAGTTCTTC
cdr3_aa: CASSQGGASGRRTYQFF

clone_size: many
d_call: -
v_call: TRBV5-4
j_call: TRBJ2-5
cdr3_nt: TGTGCCAGCGGCGCCTCGGAAGGAACCCAGTACTTC
cdr3_aa: CASGASEGTQYF

clone_size: many
d_call: TRBD2
v_call: TRBV12-3/TRBV12-4
j_call: TRBJ2-1
cdr3_nt: TGTGCCAGCAGACTAGCGGGAGCCGATGAGCAGTTCTTC
cdr3_aa: CASRLAGADEQFF

clone_size: many
d_call: TRBD2
v_call: TRBV3-1
j_call: TRBJ2-6
cdr3_nt: TGTGCCAGCAGCCAGGAGCGGGAGGTCAGCTCTGGGGCCAACGTCCTGACTTTC
cdr3_aa: CASSQEREVSSGANVLTF

clone_size: many
d_call: -
v_call: TRBV29-1
j_call: TRBJ2-2
cdr3_nt: TGCAGCGTTGAGGACGTGCCGAACACCGGGGAGCTGTTTTTT
cdr3_aa: CSVEDVPNTGELFF

clone_size: few
d_call: TRBD1
v_call: TRBV20-1
j_call: TRBJ1-2
cdr3_nt: TGCAGTGCTATGGGACAGGGTTTGAGGGACTATGGCTACACCTTC
cdr3_aa: CSAMGQGLRDYGYTF

clone_size: few
d_call: TRBD2
v_call: TRBV7-2
j_call: TRBJ2-1
cdr3_nt: TGTGCCAGCAGCCGGGACTACCTGAGCTCCTACAATGAGCAGTTCTTC
cdr3_aa: CASSRDYLSSYNEQFF

clone_size: few
d_call: -
v_call: TRBV7-6
j_call: TRBJ2-2
cdr3_nt: TGTGCCAGCAGCTTAGGCAGGACTACGGACACCGGGGAGCTGTTTTTT
cdr3_aa: CASSLGRTTDTGELFF

clone_size: many
d_call: TRBD2
v_call: TRBV5-1
j_call: TRBJ2-3
cdr3_nt: TGCGCCAGCAGCTTGGCCGGGACTAAAGATACGCAGTATTTT
cdr3_aa: CASSLAGTKDTQYF

clone_size: many
d_call: TRBD1
v_call: TRBV29-1
j_call: TRBJ2-1
cdr3_nt: TGCAGCGGAGGACAGGGGGCCAACAATGAGCAGTTCTTC
cdr3_aa: CSGGQGANNEQFF

clone_size: many
d_call: TRBD1
v_call: TRBV5-1
j_call: TRBJ1-4
cdr3_nt: TGCGCCAGCAGCTTTACCCAGGGGGATGAAAAACTGTTTTTT
cdr3_aa: CASSFTQGDEKLFF

clone_size: -
d_call: -
v_call: TRBV18
j_call: TRBJ2-1
cdr3_nt: TGTGCCAGCTCACCTGGACTTTCTACCTACAATGAGCAGTTCTTC
cdr3_aa: CASSPGLSTYNEQFF

clone_size: few
d_call: TRBD1
v_call: TRBV13
j_call: TRBJ2-7
cdr3_nt: TGTGCCAGCAGCTTAGGGGGACAGGTATCCTACGAGCAGTACTTC
cdr3_aa: CASSLGGQVSYEQYF

clone_size: many
d_call: -
v_call: TRBV6-6
j_call: TRBJ2-7
cdr3_nt: TGTGCCAGCTCAGCTGAGCACGAGCAGTATTTC
cdr3_aa: CASSAEHEQYF

clone_size: many
d_call: TRBD2
v_call: TRBV5-1
j_call: TRBJ2-1
cdr3_nt: TGCGCCAGCAGCTTGGTTGCGGGAGTAGGGAATGAGCAGTTCTTC
cdr3_aa: CASSLVAGVGNEQFF

clone_size: many
d_call: TRBD1
v_call: TRBV12-3/TRBV12-4
j_call: TRBJ2-2
cdr3_nt: TGTGCCAGCAGGACCGGGACAGGCGACACCGGGGAGCTGTTTTTT
cdr3_aa: CASRTGTGDTGELFF

clone_size: many
d_call: -
v_call: TRBV10-3
j_call: TRBJ2-7
cdr3_nt: TGTGCCATCAAGGAGACCGAGCAGTACTTC
cdr3_aa: CAIKETEQYF

clone_size: many
d_call: -
v_call: TRBV28
j_call: TRBJ2-7
cdr3_nt: TGTGCCGCATGGGACTCCTCCGGCATGTACGAGCAGTACTTC
cdr3_aa: CAAWDSSGMYEQYF

clone_size: many
d_call: TRBD2
v_call: TRBV11-2
j_call: TRBJ2-1
cdr3_nt: TGTGCCAGCAGCTCCGGGACTAGCAGCAATGAGCAGTTCTTC
cdr3_aa: CASSSGTSSNEQFF

clone_size: many
d_call: TRBD1
v_call: TRBV12-3/TRBV12-4
j_call: TRBJ2-7
cdr3_nt: TGTGCCAGCAGTTTACTGGGACAGGGGGACTACGAGCAGTACTTC
cdr3_aa: CASSLLGQGDYEQYF

clone_size: many
d_call: -
v_call: TRBV3-1
j_call: TRBJ2-1
cdr3_nt: TGTGCCAGCAGCCAATCGATCGACCAGGCCTACAATGAGCAGTTCTTC
cdr3_aa: CASSQSIDQAYNEQFF

clone_size: -
d_call: -
v_call: TRBV3-1
j_call: TRBJ2-1
cdr3_nt: TGTGCCAGCAGCCATCCTGATAAAAGAAACAATGAGCAGTTCTTC
cdr3_aa: CASSHPDKRNNEQFF

clone_size: many
d_call: TRBD2
v_call: TRBV4-1
j_call: TRBJ2-2
cdr3_nt: TGCGCCAGCAGCCCCCCCACTTGGACTAGCGGGACCGCGAACACCGGGGAGCTGTTTTTT
cdr3_aa: CASSPPTWTSGTANTGELFF

clone_size: -
d_call: -
v_call: TRBV6-2/TRBV6-3
j_call: TRBJ2-2
cdr3_nt: TGTGCCAGCAGTTACTCTACAAACACCGGGGAGCTGTTTTTT
cdr3_aa: CASSYSTNTGELFF

clone_size: many
d_call: -
v_call: TRBV5-5
j_call: TRBJ2-6
cdr3_nt: TGTGCCAGCAGCTTGAGAGGGGCCGGGGCCAACGTCCTGACTTTC
cdr3_aa: CASSLRGAGANVLTF

clone_size: many
d_call: -
v_call: TRBV3-1
j_call: TRBJ2-5
cdr3_nt: TGTGCCAGCAGACCAACTGGAGGAGGGGAGACCCAGTACTTC
cdr3_aa: CASRPTGGGETQYF

clone_size: many
d_call: -
v_call: TRBV27
j_call: TRBJ2-7
cdr3_nt: TGTGCCAGCAGTTCCCCACCAGGCTACGAGCAGTACTTC
cdr3_aa: CASSSPPGYEQYF

clone_size: many
d_call: TRBD1
v_call: TRBV3-1
j_call: TRBJ1-1
cdr3_nt: TGTGCCAGCAGCCAATCAGGGGGTGAAGCTTTCTTT
cdr3_aa: CASSQSGGEAFF

clone_size: many
d_call: TRBD1
v_call: TRBV5-4
j_call: TRBJ1-1
cdr3_nt: TGTGCCAGCAGCGCGACAGGGGGTGGGAGGATGAACACTGAAGCTTTCTTT
cdr3_aa: CASSATGGGRMNTEAFF

clone_size: -
d_call: -
v_call: TRBV7-9
j_call: TRBJ2-5
cdr3_nt: TGTGCCAGCAGCTTGTTTTTGGAACAGGAGACCCAGTACTTC
cdr3_aa: CASSLFLEQETQYF

clone_size: many
d_call: -
v_call: TRBV20-1
j_call: TRBJ1-3
cdr3_nt: TGCAGTGCTAGAGCTTCCGGAAACACCATATATTTT
cdr3_aa: CSARASGNTIYF

clone_size: many
d_call: -
v_call: TRBV5-1
j_call: TRBJ1-2
cdr3_nt: TGCGCCAGCAGCTTGAGCGGCAGTTCTAACTATGGCTACACCTTC
cdr3_aa: CASSLSGSSNYGYTF

clone_size: -
d_call: -
v_call: TRBV30
j_call: TRBJ2-4
cdr3_nt: TGTGCCTGGAGTGTAACCAGGGTTCGGGGCAAAAACATTCAGTACTTC
cdr3_aa: CAWSVTRVRGKNIQYF

clone_size: -
d_call: -
v_call: TRBV6-5
j_call: TRBJ1-5
cdr3_nt: TGTGCCAGCAGCCCGACCCTGAGCAATCAGCCCCAGCATTTT
cdr3_aa: CASSPTLSNQPQHF

clone_size: many
d_call: TRBD2
v_call: TRBV2
j_call: TRBJ2-7
cdr3_nt: TGTGCCAGCAGGGAGAGACTAGCGGCCTACGAGCAGTACTTC
cdr3_aa: CASRERLAAYEQYF

clone_size: many
d_call: TRBD1
v_call: TRBV12-3/TRBV12-4
j_call: TRBJ1-5
cdr3_nt: TGTGCCAGCAAACCTAGCTTCGATGGGACAGGGAGTCAGCCCCAGCATTTT
cdr3_aa: CASKPSFDGTGSQPQHF

clone_size: -
d_call: -
v_call: TRBV28
j_call: TRBJ1-2
cdr3_nt: TGTGCCAGCAGTTTTGGGCAGATTAGCAATGGCTACACCTTC
cdr3_aa: CASSFGQISNGYTF

clone_size: many
d_call: -
v_call: TRBV12-3/TRBV12-4
j_call: TRBJ2-1
cdr3_nt: TGTGCCAGCAGCCGCGTGGACGAGCAGTTCTTC
cdr3_aa: CASSRVDEQFF